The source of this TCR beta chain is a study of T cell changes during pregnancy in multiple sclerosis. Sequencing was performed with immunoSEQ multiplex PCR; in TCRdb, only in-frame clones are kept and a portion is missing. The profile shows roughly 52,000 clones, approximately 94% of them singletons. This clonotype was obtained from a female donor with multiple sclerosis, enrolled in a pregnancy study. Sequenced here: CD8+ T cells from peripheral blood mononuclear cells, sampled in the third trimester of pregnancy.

The CDR3 nucleotides are TGTGCCAGCAGCCTCCTCACAGGGTACCTTGAAGCTTTCTTT. This codes for CASSLLTGYLEAFF. This chain uses TRBV7-9 with TRBJ1-1; possible D gene TRBD1, 6 bases. Germline loops: CDR1 SEHNR, CDR2 FQNEAQ (reference sequence). This CDR3 comprises 14 residues. Trimming cost V 5 bases and J 7 bases, with 17 bases left between them.